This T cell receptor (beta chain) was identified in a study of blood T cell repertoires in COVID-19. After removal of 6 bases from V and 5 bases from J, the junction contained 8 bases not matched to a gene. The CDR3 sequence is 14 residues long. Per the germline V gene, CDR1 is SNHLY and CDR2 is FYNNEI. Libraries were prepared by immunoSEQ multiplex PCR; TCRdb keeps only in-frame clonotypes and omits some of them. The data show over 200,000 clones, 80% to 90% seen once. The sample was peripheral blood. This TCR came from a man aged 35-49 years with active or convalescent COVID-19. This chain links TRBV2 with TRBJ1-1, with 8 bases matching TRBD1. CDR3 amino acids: CASRGGQGRTEAFF. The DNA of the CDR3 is TGTGCCAGCAGGGGTGGACAGGGTCGGACTGAAGCTTTCTTT. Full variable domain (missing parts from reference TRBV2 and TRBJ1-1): EPEVTQTPSHQVTQMGQEVILRCVPISNHLYFYWYRQILGQKVEFLVSFYNNEISEKSEIFDDQFSVERPDGSNFTLKIRSTKLEDSAMYFCASRGGQGRTEAFFGQGTRLTVV.